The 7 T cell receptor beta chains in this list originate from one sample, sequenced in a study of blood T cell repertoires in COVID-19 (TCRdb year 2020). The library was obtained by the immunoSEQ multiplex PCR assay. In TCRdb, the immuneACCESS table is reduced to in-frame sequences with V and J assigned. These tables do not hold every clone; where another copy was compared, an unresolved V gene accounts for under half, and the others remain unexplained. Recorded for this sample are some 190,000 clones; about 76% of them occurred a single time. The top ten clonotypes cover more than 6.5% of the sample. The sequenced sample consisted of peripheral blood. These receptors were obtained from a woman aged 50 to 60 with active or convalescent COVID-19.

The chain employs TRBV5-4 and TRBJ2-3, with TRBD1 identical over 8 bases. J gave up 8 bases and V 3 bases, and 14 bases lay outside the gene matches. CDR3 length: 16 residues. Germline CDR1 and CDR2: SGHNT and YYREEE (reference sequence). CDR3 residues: CASSSRTGPRIGTQYF. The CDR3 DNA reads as TGTGCCAGCAGCTCACGGACAGGGCCCCGAATTGGTACGCAGTATTTT. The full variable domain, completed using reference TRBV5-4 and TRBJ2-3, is ETGVTQSPTHLIKTRGQQVTLRCSSQSGHNTVSWYQQALGQGPQFIFQYYREEENGRGNFPPRFSGLQFPNYSSELNVNALELDDSALYLCASSSRTGPRIGTQYFGPGTRLTVL.

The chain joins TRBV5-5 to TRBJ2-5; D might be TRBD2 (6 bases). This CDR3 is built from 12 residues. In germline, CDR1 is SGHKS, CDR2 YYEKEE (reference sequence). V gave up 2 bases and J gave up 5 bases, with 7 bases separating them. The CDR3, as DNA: TGTGCCAGCAGCTTCCGGGGGGAGACCCAGTACTTC. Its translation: CASSFRGETQYF.

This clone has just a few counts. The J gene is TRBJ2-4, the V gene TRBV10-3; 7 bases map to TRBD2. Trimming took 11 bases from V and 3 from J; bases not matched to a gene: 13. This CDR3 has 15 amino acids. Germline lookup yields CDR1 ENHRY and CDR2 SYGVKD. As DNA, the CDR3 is TGTGCCCACGCGACGGGGGAGCGGGACAAAAACATTCAGTACTTC. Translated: CAHATGERDKNIQYF.

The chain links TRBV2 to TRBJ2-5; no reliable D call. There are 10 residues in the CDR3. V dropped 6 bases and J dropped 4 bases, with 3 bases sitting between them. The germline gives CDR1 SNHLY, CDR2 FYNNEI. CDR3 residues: CASSLETQYF. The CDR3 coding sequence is TGTGCCAGCAGCTTAGAGACCCAGTACTTC.

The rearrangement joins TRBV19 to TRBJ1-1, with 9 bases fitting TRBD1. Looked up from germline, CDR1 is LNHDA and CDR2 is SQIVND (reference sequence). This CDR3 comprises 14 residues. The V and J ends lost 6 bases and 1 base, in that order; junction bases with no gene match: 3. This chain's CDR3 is CASRIQGANTEAFF. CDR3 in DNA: TGTGCCAGTAGAATACAGGGGGCGAACACTGAAGCTTTCTTT.

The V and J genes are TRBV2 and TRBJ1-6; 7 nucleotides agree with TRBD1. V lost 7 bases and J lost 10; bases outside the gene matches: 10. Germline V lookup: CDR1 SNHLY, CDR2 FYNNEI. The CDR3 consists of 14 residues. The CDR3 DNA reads TGTGCCAGCACCCGGGACAGAGAGGGGTCACCCCTCCACTTT. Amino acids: CASTRDREGSPLHF. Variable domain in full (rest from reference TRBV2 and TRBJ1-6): EPEVTQTPSHQVTQMGQEVILRCVPISNHLYFYWYRQILGQKVEFLVSFYNNEISEKSEIFDDQFSVERPDGSNFTLKIRSTKLEDSAMYFCASTRDREGSPLHFGNGTRLTVT.

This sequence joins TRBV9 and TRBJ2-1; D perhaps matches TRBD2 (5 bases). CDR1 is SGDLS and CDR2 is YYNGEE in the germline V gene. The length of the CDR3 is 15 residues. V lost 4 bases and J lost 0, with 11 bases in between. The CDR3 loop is CASSPREGSYNEQFF. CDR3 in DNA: TGTGCCAGCAGCCCCCGAGAGGGCTCCTACAATGAGCAGTTCTTC.